A selection of T cell receptor beta chains follows, all from one sample in a study of blood T cells in healthy people across ages. Each CDR3 protein gets one entry after TCRdb re-called the 5' RACE reads with MiXCR. The data contain over 1,200,000 distinct CDR3 sequences, around 59% of them singletons. The sequenced material came from blood. The source of these receptors is a young man in good health. Each CDR3 is given with its conserved first and last residue. A D gene is named only where the DNA matches it firmly. Rows may omit the clone size; those that give it use once, few, many or a size class.

DNA	CDR3	V	D	size	length	J
TGTGCCAGCACTCCCTTTTCGCGGGAGTCCTACAATGAGCAGTTCTTC	CASTPFSRESYNEQFF	TRBV6-1	TRBD2	NA	16	TRBJ2-1
TGTGCCAGTAGTTGGGACACCGGGGAGCTGTTTTTT	CASSWDTGELFF	TRBV19	NA	NA	12	TRBJ2-2
TGTGCCAGCAGCCCCGAGGCCCCGGGGGGACATAAGAAGGTAGCCAAAAACATTCAGTACTTC	CASSPEAPGGHKKVAKNIQYF	TRBV12-3/TRBV12-4	NA	NA	21	TRBJ2-4
TGTGCCACCAGCAGAGTGACGGGAGGGCCGAATGAGCAGTTCTTC	CATSRVTGGPNEQFF	TRBV15	TRBD2	NA	15	TRBJ2-1
TGTGCCAGCAGTTGGACTAGCGGGGGGTCCTTCAATGAGCAGTTCTTC	CASSWTSGGSFNEQFF	TRBV28	TRBD2	NA	16	TRBJ2-1
TGCAGCGTTGAAGGCGGGGGTGGGACTAGCGGGAATTCCTACGAGCAGTACTTC	CSVEGGGGTSGNSYEQYF	TRBV29-1	TRBD2	NA	18	TRBJ2-7
TGTGCCAGCAGCTCCTTTACAGGGCTGGGCTACAATGAGCAGTTCTTC	CASSSFTGLGYNEQFF	TRBV13	NA	NA	16	TRBJ2-1
TGCGCCAGCAGCCAAGATCCAGGGATAGGTCAAGAGACCCAGTACTTC	CASSQDPGIGQETQYF	TRBV4-1	NA	NA	16	TRBJ2-5
TGTGCCAGCCTCAGCGCAGGGAGACACGAGCAGTACTTC	CASLSAGRHEQYF	TRBV2	NA	few	13	TRBJ2-7
TGTGCCAGCAGTTTTAGCGGGAGGGCCGGAGAGACCCAGTACTTC	CASSFSGRAGETQYF	TRBV27	TRBD2	few	15	TRBJ2-5
TGCAGCGTTGCAACCCAGGTGGGGTTCTACGAGCAGTACTTC	CSVATQVGFYEQYF	TRBV29-1	NA	NA	14	TRBJ2-7
TGTGCCAGCAGACCCGGGACTATTCAAGAGACCCAGTACTTC	CASRPGTIQETQYF	TRBV12-3/TRBV12-4	TRBD2	NA	14	TRBJ2-5
TGCAGCGCCCCGGGGGCAGGCAGCACAGATACGCAGTATTTT	CSAPGAGSTDTQYF	TRBV20-1	NA	few	14	TRBJ2-3
TGTGCCAGCACGATTAGGGTCTGGGAGACCCAGTACTTC	CASTIRVWETQYF	TRBV2	NA	NA	13	TRBJ2-5
TGCGCCAGCAGTCCATCAATCGGGACAGGGTTCACAGATACGCAGTATTTT	CASSPSIGTGFTDTQYF	TRBV5-1	TRBD1	NA	17	TRBJ2-3
TGTGCCAGCAGTTTATTTCGGGTTCGTATGGAGACCCAGTACTTC	CASSLFRVRMETQYF	TRBV28	NA	NA	15	TRBJ2-5
TGTGCCAGCAGCTTAGTCGCGGGGGGACAGGGGGGCATTACAGATACGCAGTATTTT	CASSLVAGGQGGITDTQYF	TRBV7-8	TRBD1	NA	19	TRBJ2-3
TGTGCTAGTGGTTTCCAGCCGGGCCCTCCCTTCGAGCAGTACTTC	CASGFQPGPPFEQYF	TRBV12-5	NA	NA	15	TRBJ2-7
TGCGCCAGCAGCCAAGATTTGGGGTCAACCTACGAGCAGTACTTC	CASSQDLGSTYEQYF	TRBV4-1	NA	few	15	TRBJ2-7
TGTGCCACCAGTGACCACCGACAGAGCACAGATACGCAGTATTTT	CATSDHRQSTDTQYF	TRBV24-1	NA	few	15	TRBJ2-3
TGTGCCAGCTCGCAAATTGGGGGCGAGCAGTACTTC	CASSQIGGEQYF	TRBV18	NA	NA	12	TRBJ2-7
TGTGCCAGCAGCCAGGAACAGGGATTGGGGTTCGATGAGCAGTTCTTC	CASSQEQGLGFDEQFF	TRBV4-2	NA	NA	16	TRBJ2-1
TGCGCCAGCAGCCAAGCTCGTACTCGCAGGGGGCGAAACACTGAAGCTTTCTTT	CASSQARTRRGRNTEAFF	TRBV4-3	TRBD1	NA	18	TRBJ1-1
TGTGCCAGCAGCCGCAGGGGGCAACCTGTTCAGGGCACAGATACGCAGTATTTT	CASSRRGQPVQGTDTQYF	TRBV7-2	TRBD1	NA	18	TRBJ2-3